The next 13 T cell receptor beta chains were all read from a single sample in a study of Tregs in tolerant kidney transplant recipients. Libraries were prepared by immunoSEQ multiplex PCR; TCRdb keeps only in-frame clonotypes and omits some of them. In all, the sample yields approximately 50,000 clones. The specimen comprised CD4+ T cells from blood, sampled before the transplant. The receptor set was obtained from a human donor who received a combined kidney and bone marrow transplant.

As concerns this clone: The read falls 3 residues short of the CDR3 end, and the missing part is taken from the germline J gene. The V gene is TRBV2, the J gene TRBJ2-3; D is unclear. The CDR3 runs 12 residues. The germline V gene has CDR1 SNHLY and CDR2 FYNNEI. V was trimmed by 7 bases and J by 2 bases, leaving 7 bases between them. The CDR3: CASNPTTDTQYF. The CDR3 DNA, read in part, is TGTGCCAGCAATCCTACCACAGATACG.

The CDR3 reads CASSLGTGGLNTEAFF. The part of the CDR3 DNA that was read is TGCGCCAGCAGCTTGGGGACAGGGGGGCTGAACACTGAA. The J gene is TRBJ1-1, the V gene TRBV5-1; 10 bases match TRBD1. The sequenced fragment ends 3 residues before the CDR3 boundary, so the rest is inferred from the germline J gene. The V and J ends lost 0 bases and 0 bases, in that order; junction bases with no gene match: 2. Germline V gene lookup returns CDR1 SGHRS and CDR2 YFSETQ. The CDR3 sequence is 16 residues long.

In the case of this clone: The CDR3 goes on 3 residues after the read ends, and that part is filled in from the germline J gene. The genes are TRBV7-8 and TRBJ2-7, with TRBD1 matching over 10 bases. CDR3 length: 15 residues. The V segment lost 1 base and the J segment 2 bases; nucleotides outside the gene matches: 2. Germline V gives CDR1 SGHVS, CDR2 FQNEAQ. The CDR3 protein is CASSLGGTGAYEQYF. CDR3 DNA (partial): TGTGCCAGCAGCTTAGGAGGGACAGGGGCCTACGAG. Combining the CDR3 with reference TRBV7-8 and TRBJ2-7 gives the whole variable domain GAGVSQSPRYKVAKRGQDVALRCDPISGHVSLFWYQQALGQGPEFLTYFQNEAQLDKSGLPSDRFFAERPEGSVSTLKIQRTQQEDSAVYLCASSLGGTGAYEQYFGPGTRLTVT.

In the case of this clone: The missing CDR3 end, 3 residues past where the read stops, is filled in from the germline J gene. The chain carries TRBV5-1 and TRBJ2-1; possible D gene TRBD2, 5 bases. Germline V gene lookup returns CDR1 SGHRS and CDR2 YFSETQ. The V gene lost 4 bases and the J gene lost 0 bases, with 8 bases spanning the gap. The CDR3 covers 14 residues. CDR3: CASSPTSSYNEQFF. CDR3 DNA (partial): TGCGCCAGCAGCCCTACTAGCTCCTACAATGAG. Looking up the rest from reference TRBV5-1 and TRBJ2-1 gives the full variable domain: KAGVTQTPRYLIKTRGQQVTLSCSPISGHRSVSWYQQTPGQGLQFLFEYFSETQRNKGNFPGRFSGRQFSNSRSEMNVSTLELGDSALYLCASSPTSSYNEQFFGPGTRLTVL.

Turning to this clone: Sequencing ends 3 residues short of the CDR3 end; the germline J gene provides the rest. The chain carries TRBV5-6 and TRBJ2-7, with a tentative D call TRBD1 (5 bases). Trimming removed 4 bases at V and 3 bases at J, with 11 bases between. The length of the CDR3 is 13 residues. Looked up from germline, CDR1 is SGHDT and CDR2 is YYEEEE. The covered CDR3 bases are TGTGCCAGCAGCCAGGGTGTCAACTACGAG. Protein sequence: CASSQGVNYE. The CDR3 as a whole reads CASSQGVNYEQYF. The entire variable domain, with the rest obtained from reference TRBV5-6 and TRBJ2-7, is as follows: DAGVTQSPTHLIKTRGQQVTLRCSPKSGHDTVSWYQQALGQGPQFIFQYYEEEERQRGNFPDRFSGHQFPNYSSELNVNALLLGDSALYLCASSQGVNYEQYFGPGTRLTVT.

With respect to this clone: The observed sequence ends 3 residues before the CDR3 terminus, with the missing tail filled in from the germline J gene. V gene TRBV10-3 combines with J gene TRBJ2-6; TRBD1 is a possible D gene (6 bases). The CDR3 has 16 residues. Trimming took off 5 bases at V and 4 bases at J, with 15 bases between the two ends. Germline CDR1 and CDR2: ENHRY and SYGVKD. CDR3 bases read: TGTGCCATCAGTCCTATCCCAGGGGCCGGGGCCAACGTC. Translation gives CAISPIPGAGANV. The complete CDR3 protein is CAISPIPGAGANVLTF.

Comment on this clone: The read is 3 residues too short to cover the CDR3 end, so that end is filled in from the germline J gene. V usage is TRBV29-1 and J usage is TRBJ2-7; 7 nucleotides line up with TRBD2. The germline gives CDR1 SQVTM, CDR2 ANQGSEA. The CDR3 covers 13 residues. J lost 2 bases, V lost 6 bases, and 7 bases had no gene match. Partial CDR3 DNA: TGCAGCGTAAGCGGGATACACACCTACGAG. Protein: CSVSGIHTYE. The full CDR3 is CSVSGIHTYEQYF.

The CDR3 sequence: CSVVRALYTDTQYF. The part of the CDR3 DNA that was read is TGCAGCGTTGTACGTGCGCTGTACACAGATACG. The chain uses TRBV29-1 and TRBJ2-3; D unresolved. The CDR3 is cut off 3 residues early in the read; its end comes from the germline J gene. This CDR3 has 14 amino acids. The V and J ends lost 4 bases and 2 bases respectively, with 13 bases between them. Germline CDR1 is SQVTM and CDR2 is ANQGSEA.

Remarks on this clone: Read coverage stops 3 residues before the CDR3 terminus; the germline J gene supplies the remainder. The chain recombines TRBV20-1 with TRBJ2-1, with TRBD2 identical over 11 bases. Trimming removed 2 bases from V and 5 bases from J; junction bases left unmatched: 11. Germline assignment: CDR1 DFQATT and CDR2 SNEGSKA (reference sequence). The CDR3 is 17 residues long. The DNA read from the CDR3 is TGCAGTGCTAGATCATTCTCGCTAGCGGGGGGTCACAATGAG. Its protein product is CSARSFSLAGGHNE. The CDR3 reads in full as CSARSFSLAGGHNEQFF.

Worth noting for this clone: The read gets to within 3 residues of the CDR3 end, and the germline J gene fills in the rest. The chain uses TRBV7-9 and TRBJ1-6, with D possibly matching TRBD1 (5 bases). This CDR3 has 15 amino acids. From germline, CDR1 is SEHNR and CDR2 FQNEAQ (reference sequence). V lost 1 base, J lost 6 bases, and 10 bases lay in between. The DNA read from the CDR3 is TGTGCCAGCAGCTTAGGGGTCGGGGGTAATTCACCC. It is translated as CASSLGVGGNSP. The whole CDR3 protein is CASSLGVGGNSPLHF.

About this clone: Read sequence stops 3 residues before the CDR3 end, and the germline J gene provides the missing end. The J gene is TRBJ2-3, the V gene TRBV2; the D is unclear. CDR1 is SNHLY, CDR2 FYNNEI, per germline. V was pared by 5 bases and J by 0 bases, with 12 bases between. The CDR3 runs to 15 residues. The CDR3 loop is CASSQSAASTDTQYF. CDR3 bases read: TGTGCCAGCAGTCAGTCGGCGGCTAGCACAGATACG.

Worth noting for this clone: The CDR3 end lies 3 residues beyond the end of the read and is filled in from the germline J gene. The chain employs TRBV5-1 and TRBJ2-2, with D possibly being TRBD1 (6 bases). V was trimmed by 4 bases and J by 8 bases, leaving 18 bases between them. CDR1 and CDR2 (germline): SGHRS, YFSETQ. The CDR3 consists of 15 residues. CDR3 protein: CASSTGHQTGGELFF. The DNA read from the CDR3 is TGCGCCAGCAGCACGGGACACCAGACCGGAGGGGAG.

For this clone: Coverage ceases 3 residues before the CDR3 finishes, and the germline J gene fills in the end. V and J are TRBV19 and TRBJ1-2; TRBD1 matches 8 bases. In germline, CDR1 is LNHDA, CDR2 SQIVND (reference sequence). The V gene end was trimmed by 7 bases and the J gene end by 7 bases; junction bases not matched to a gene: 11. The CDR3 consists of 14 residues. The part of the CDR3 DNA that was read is TGTGCCAGTATGAGACAGGGGATACCTGGTGGC. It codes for CASMRQGIPGG. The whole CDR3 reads CASMRQGIPGGYTF. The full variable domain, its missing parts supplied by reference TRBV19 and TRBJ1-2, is DGGITQSPKYLFRKEGQNVTLSCEQNLNHDAMYWYRQDPGQGLRLIYYSQIVNDFQKGDIAEGYSVSREKKESFPLTVTSAQKNPTAFYLCASMRQGIPGGYTFGSGTRLTVV.